The rows below give T cell receptor beta chains drawn from one sample of a study of CD8+ T cells in alopecia areata. Sequencing used immunoSEQ multiplex PCR; TCRdb keeps in-frame clones, though not all of them. Among over 100,000 clones listed, 53% were seen once. The material sequenced was CD4+ T cells sorted from blood, taken at week 4, from a patient treated with tofacitinib. The source of these receptors is a human donor with alopecia areata. The CDR3 runs from the conserved cysteine through the conserved F or W. D genes are given only for firm matches. A clone size is listed for some rows: how often the clone was seen (once, few, many), or a class if it is expanded.

-	TRBV11-2	TRBJ2-7	17	-	CASSPPTSSPSSYEQYF	TGTGCCAGCAGCCCACCCACTAGCTCCCCGAGCTCCTACGAGCAGTACTTC
-	TRBV11-2	TRBJ2-3	12	-	CASSRYTDTQYF	TGTGCCAGCAGCCGTTACACAGATACGCAGTATTTT
TRBD1	TRBV30	TRBJ2-2	13	once	CAFGDRISGELFF	TGTGCCTTTGGGGACAGAATCTCCGGGGAGCTGTTTTTT
-	TRBV7-9	TRBJ2-4	14	-	CASSSNRGGNIQYF	TGTGCCAGCAGCTCCAACAGGGGAGGAAACATTCAGTACTTC
TRBD1	TRBV7-9	TRBJ2-7	15	few	CASSSRTGDIGEQYF	TGTGCCAGCAGCTCCCGCACAGGGGATATAGGCGAGCAGTACTTC
-	TRBV7-8	TRBJ2-7	11	-	CASSLAHEQYF	TGTGCCAGCAGCTTAGCCCACGAGCAGTACTTC
-	TRBV11-2	TRBJ2-3	14	-	CASSLFSRGDTQYF	TGTGCCAGCAGCTTATTTTCGAGGGGAGATACGCAGTATTTT
TRBD2	TRBV29-1	TRBJ2-3	12	-	CSVSGGADTQYF	TGCAGCGTTAGCGGGGGGGCAGATACGCAGTATTTT
-	TRBV30	TRBJ2-3	12	-	CAWSLVADTQYF	TGTGCCTGGAGCCTAGTAGCAGATACGCAGTATTTT
TRBD1	TRBV7-9	TRBJ2-3	17	once	CASSRNRGRLSTDTQYF	TGTGCCAGCAGCCGGAACAGGGGGCGGTTAAGCACAGATACGCAGTATTTT
-	TRBV9	TRBJ1-1	15	-	CASSVASGLNTEAFF	TGTGCCAGCAGCGTAGCTTCAGGCCTGAACACTGAAGCTTTCTTT
-	TRBV30	TRBJ1-2	11	-	CAWSVAYGYTF	TGTGCCTGGAGTGTCGCCTATGGCTACACCTTC
-	TRBV6-5	TRBJ1-2	16	-	CASSYSQQGSNYGYTF	TGTGCCAGCAGTTACTCGCAGCAGGGGAGTAACTATGGCTACACCTTC
-	TRBV7-2	TRBJ2-7	15	few	CASSHPGLISYEQYF	TGTGCCAGCAGCCACCCGGGGCTAATCTCCTACGAGCAGTACTTC
TRBD1	TRBV25-1	TRBJ1-5	14	-	CASSGQGSNQPQHF	TGTGCCAGCTCCGGACAGGGTAGCAATCAGCCCCAGCATTTT
-	TRBV19	TRBJ1-3	15	-	CASSSFRTSGNTIYF	TGTGCCAGTAGTTCCTTCCGGACCTCTGGAAACACCATATATTTT
-	TRBV5-1	TRBJ1-1	13	few	CASSLTGNTEAFF	TGCGCCAGCAGCCTGACAGGGAACACTGAAGCTTTCTTT
TRBD1	TRBV7-9	TRBJ2-1	19	-	CASSLYDRQGAVTYNEQFF	TGTGCCAGCAGCTTATACGACAGACAGGGGGCCGTTACGTACAATGAGCAGTTCTTC
-	TRBV29-1	TRBJ1-1	14	-	CSVDPRGMNTEAFF	TGCAGCGTTGACCCCCGGGGGATGAACACTGAAGCTTTCTTT
-	TRBV19	TRBJ1-2	13	-	CASSMDRRYGYTF	TGTGCCAGTAGTATGGATAGGCGCTATGGCTACACCTTC
-	TRBV5-5	TRBJ1-2	12	few	CASSWDNYGYTF	TGTGCCAGCAGCTGGGACAACTATGGCTACACCTTC
-	TRBV19	TRBJ1-5	12	-	CASSIRYQPQHF	TGTGCCAGTAGTATAAGGTACCAGCCCCAGCATTTT
TRBD2	TRBV30	TRBJ2-5	15	-	CACPLAGYQKETQYF	TGTGCCTGTCCCCTAGCGGGGTACCAGAAAGAGACCCAGTACTTC
-	TRBV6-6	TRBJ2-5	12	many	CASSGGQETQYF	TGTGCCAGCAGTGGGGGGCAAGAGACCCAGTACTTC
-	TRBV7-2	TRBJ2-2	16	-	CASTPARGLNTGELFF	TGTGCCAGCACCCCTGCCCGCGGCCTGAACACCGGGGAGCTGTTTTTT
TRBD1	TRBV4-1	TRBJ2-7	16	-	CASSQGPTGKGNEQYF	TGCGCCAGCAGCCAGGGTCCGACAGGGAAAGGGAACGAGCAGTACTTC
-	TRBV10-3	TRBJ1-1	13	-	CAISGSQSTEAFF	TGTGCCATCAGTGGGTCCCAGAGCACTGAAGCTTTCTTT
TRBD1	TRBV6-1	TRBJ2-7	15	-	CASSEARDRAYEQYF	TGTGCCAGCAGTGAAGCCAGGGACAGGGCCTACGAGCAGTACTTC
-	TRBV29-1	TRBJ1-1	13	-	CSATDSGNTEAFF	TGCAGCGCGACGGACAGCGGGAACACTGAAGCTTTCTTT
-	TRBV14	TRBJ2-7	13	-	CASSQGLSYEQYF	TGTGCCAGCAGCCAAGGCCTCTCCTACGAGCAGTACTTC
-	TRBV7-9	TRBJ1-1	14	-	CASSPNRANTEAFF	TGTGCCAGCAGCCCCAACCGGGCGAACACTGAAGCTTTCTTT
TRBD2	TRBV9	TRBJ2-5	16	-	CASSVRAGVQDETQYF	TGTGCCAGCAGCGTCAGAGCGGGAGTACAGGATGAGACCCAGTACTTC
-	TRBV30	TRBJ1-1	13	once	CAWSNGGNTEAFF	TGTGCCTGGAGTAACGGAGGGAACACTGAAGCTTTCTTT
-	TRBV25-1	TRBJ1-1	14	few	CASSEYPGPSEAFF	TGTGCCAGCAGTGAGTACCCAGGGCCGTCTGAAGCTTTCTTT
TRBD1	TRBV4-1	TRBJ2-1	16	few	CASSQGLLTGTGKQFF	TGCGCCAGCAGCCAAGGATTACTTACAGGGACAGGAAAGCAGTTCTTC
-	TRBV7-9	TRBJ1-1	12	-	CASSPDRIEAFF	TGTGCCAGCAGCCCAGACAGGATTGAAGCTTTCTTT
-	TRBV25-1	TRBJ2-7	14	-	CASSKRTAPYEQYF	TGTGCCAGCAGTAAAAGGACAGCTCCCTACGAGCAGTACTTC
-	TRBV27	TRBJ2-7	15	-	CASSLSRLSTYEQYF	TGTGCCAGCAGTTTATCAAGGCTGTCCACCTACGAGCAGTACTTC
-	TRBV29-1	TRBJ2-2	13	few	CSVEATRSGELFF	TGCAGCGTTGAAGCGACTCGAAGCGGGGAGCTGTTTTTT
TRBD1	TRBV2	TRBJ2-2	16	few	CASSEGRTGATGELFF	TGTGCCAGCAGTGAAGGCCGGACAGGGGCCACCGGGGAGCTGTTTTTT
-	TRBV7-9	TRBJ1-5	13	few	CASSETYNQPQHF	TGTGCCAGCAGCGAAACTTACAATCAGCCCCAGCATTTT
-	TRBV7-9	TRBJ2-1	13	few	CASSLGANNEQFF	TGTGCCAGCAGCTTAGGCGCAAACAATGAGCAGTTCTTC
TRBD1	TRBV4-1	TRBJ2-1	15	-	CASSQGTVSYNEQFF	TGCGCCAGCAGCCAGGGGACAGTGTCCTACAATGAGCAGTTCTTC
-	TRBV6-6	TRBJ2-3	16	few	CASSSHSGALTDTQYF	TGTGCCAGCAGTTCCCATTCAGGGGCGCTTACAGATACGCAGTATTTT
-	TRBV18	TRBJ1-1	14	few	CASSATPMNTEAFF	TGTGCCAGCTCGGCCACGCCCATGAACACTGAAGCTTTCTTT
-	TRBV9	TRBJ2-5	14	-	CASSVEGRRETQYF	TGTGCCAGCAGCGTAGAAGGGCGCCGAGAGACCCAGTACTTC
-	TRBV2	TRBJ1-5	17	-	CASSERAGYNSNQPQHF	TGTGCCAGCAGTGAAAGGGCAGGCTACAACAGCAATCAGCCCCAGCATTTT
TRBD1	TRBV2	TRBJ2-1	15	once	CASSEGDRGRDEQFF	TGTGCCAGCAGTGAGGGTGACAGGGGCCGTGATGAGCAGTTCTTC